These 9 T cell receptor beta chains came from one sample sequenced in a study of cytomegalovirus exposure and HLA in healthy donors. Researchers ran the PCR with 60 Vbeta and 13 Jbeta primers. Sequencing used immunoSEQ multiplex PCR; TCRdb keeps in-frame clones, though not all of them. The profile shows more than 150,000 clones, 76% of them singletons. Sequenced input: PBMCs. These receptors all stem from a man aged 18 to 30 in good health and CMV-seronegative.

In its sample, this clone was seen once. The J gene is TRBJ2-1, the V gene TRBV10-3; 8 nucleotides match TRBD2. The CDR3 covers 14 residues. The germline gives CDR1 ENHRY, CDR2 SYGVKD. After removal of 5 bases from V and 1 base from J, the junction contained 1 base not matched to a gene. The chain's CDR3 is CAISSGGSYNEQFF. In nucleotides, the CDR3 is TGTGCCATCAGTTCGGGGGGGTCCTACAATGAGCAGTTCTTC.

The CDR3 loop reads CASSPGQGDNAEAFF. The CDR3 DNA sequence: TGCGCCAGCAGCCCAGGACAGGGAGATAACGCTGAAGCTTTCTTT. The rearrangement joins TRBV5-1 to TRBJ1-1; 8 nucleotides agree with TRBD1. Germline V gene data show CDR1 as SGHRS and CDR2 as YFSETQ. The CDR3 runs 15 residues. V shed 4 bases and J 6 bases; nucleotides not matched to a gene: 11.

The gene calls are TRBV5-4 and TRBJ1-2; no clear D gene. The CDR3 sequence is 14 residues long. CDR1 SGHNT and CDR2 YYREEE come from the germline V gene (reference sequence). Trimming pared 1 base from V and 3 bases from J, leaving 10 bases between. CDR3 protein: CASSLFSVDYGYTF. For the CDR3, the DNA is TGTGCCAGCAGCTTGTTTTCCGTTGACTATGGCTACACCTTC.

V is TRBV5-6 and J is TRBJ2-7; TRBD2 matches 8 bases. CDR1 and CDR2 from the germline V gene are SGHDT and YYEEEE. The CDR3 runs to 14 residues. The J segment lost 2 bases and the V segment lost 3 bases, leaving 4 bases of the junction unmatched. The CDR3 loop is CASSSSSGPYEQYF. The CDR3 bases are TGTGCCAGCAGCTCCTCTAGCGGGCCCTACGAGCAGTACTTC.

This chain connects TRBV5-1 to TRBJ2-1; D might be TRBD2 (5 bases). CDR3 length: 16 residues. The germline gives CDR1 SGHRS, CDR2 YFSETQ. Trimming stripped 2 bases from V and 0 bases from J, with 12 bases between. The CDR3 DNA reads TGCGCCAGCAGCTTTGAGCTGGCGGGCTCCTACAATGAGCAGTTCTTC. The encoded protein is CASSFELAGSYNEQFF.

A single count supports this clone. The V gene is TRBV5-1, the J gene TRBJ1-4; D is perhaps TRBD1 (6 bases). Germline V lookup: CDR1 SGHRS, CDR2 YFSETQ. Deletions cut 3 bases from V and 5 bases from J, with 11 bases between. This CDR3 has 14 residues. CDR3 protein: CASSSGGGNEKLFF. In DNA form, the CDR3 reads TGCGCCAGCAGCTCGGGAGGGGGAAATGAAAAACTGTTTTTT.

This clone was counted only a few times. CDR3 sequence (DNA): TGTGCCAGCAGTTACCCGGGACAGGGGGTTGAGACCCAGTACTTC. Translation gives CASSYPGQGVETQYF. The V and J genes are TRBV6-5 and TRBJ2-5; 11 nucleotides align to TRBD1. V lost 2 bases, J lost 5 bases, and 4 bases stayed unmatched. In germline, CDR1 is MNHEY, CDR2 SVGAGI. The CDR3 consists of 15 residues.

The chain is built from TRBV6-5 and TRBJ1-1, with no clear D. This CDR3 spans 11 amino acids. V was trimmed by 2 bases and J by 11 bases, leaving 9 bases between them. Germline CDR1 MNHEY, CDR2 SVGAGI. CDR3 DNA: TGTGCCAGCAGTTACGAGGGCGGCGCTTTCTTT. Translated, it gives CASSYEGGAFF.

V usage is TRBV30 and J usage is TRBJ1-2; TRBD1 aligns across 9 bases. From germline, CDR1 is GTSNPN and CDR2 SVGIG (reference sequence). The CDR3 is 16 residues long. V lost 4 bases to trimming and J lost 4 bases; unmatched junction nucleotides: 13. CDR3 in DNA: TGTGCCTGGAATCCGGGACAGGGACCTCCGGGCTATGGCTACACCTTC. Protein product: CAWNPGQGPPGYGYTF.